These 21 T cell receptor beta chains were sequenced from one sample in a study of metastatic and nonmetastatic thyroid tumors. TCRdb re-called clones from the PCR reads using MiXCR. Of 25,000 to 30,000 clones listed, under 25% are singletons. Thyroid surgery took place with no prior treatment in any patient. Source material: blood. Receptors were obtained from a female donor with papillary thyroid cancer or a benign thyroid nodule (not recorded which). Some clones in this sample may be carry-over from other donors' samples.

This clone was counted ten times or more. The V and J genes are TRBV13 and TRBJ2-3; D unresolved. CDR3 length: 14 residues. The V gene lost 4 bases and the J gene lost 4 bases, with 12 bases spanning the gap. Germline V lookup: CDR1 PRHDT, CDR2 FYEKMQ (reference sequence). CDR3 coding DNA: TGTGCCAGCAGCTCTTTTCCAGAAGCAGATACGCAGTATTTT. This codes for CASSSFPEADTQYF.

This clone has a handful of counts. Without the conserved terminal phenylalanine or tryptophan, this CDR3 likely stems from a read error. The V call is TRBV6-5, the J call TRBJ1-5; no clear D gene. The V gene's germline CDR1 is MNHEY and CDR2 SVGAGI. Trimming shortened V by 4 bases and J by 3 bases, and 13 bases separated the two germline ends. The CDR3 runs 15 residues. The CDR3: CASSSHLYINQPQHS. Written as DNA, the CDR3 is TGTGCCAGCAGTTCCCATCTATATATCAATCAGCCCCAGCATTCT.

This clone was recorded many times. The chain recombines TRBV4-3 with TRBJ2-2; D gene ambiguous. The CDR3 has 14 residues. Between the trimmed V and J ends, which lost 1 base and 6 bases, there was a span of 9 bases. The germline V gene encodes CDR1 LGHNA and CDR2 YSLEER. In DNA form, the CDR3 reads TGCGCCAGCAGCCAAGCCATCGCGCCCGGGGAGCTGTTTTTT. As protein: CASSQAIAPGELFF.

This clone came up many times. V and J are TRBV28 and TRBJ1-3, with D uncertain. Trimming took off 3 bases at V and 2 bases at J, with 8 bases between the two ends. Germline CDR1 reads MDHEN; CDR2 reads SYDVKM. The CDR3 is made up of 14 amino acids. CDR3 amino acids: CASSLSGAGNTIYF. CDR3 sequence (DNA): TGTGCCAGCAGTTTGTCAGGAGCTGGAAACACCATATATTTT.

This clone was recorded at least ten times. The chain couples TRBV30 to TRBJ2-1; D is possibly TRBD2 (5 bases). The ends were cut back, 8 bases at V and 8 bases at J, with 7 bases in the middle. The CDR3 is 9 amino acids. The germline V gene has CDR1 GTSNPN and CDR2 SVGIG (reference sequence). The CDR3 DNA reads as TGTGCCGGAGGAGATGAGCAGTTCTTC. Residues: CAGGDEQFF. Complete variable domain (other parts from reference TRBV30 and TRBJ2-1): SQTIHQWPATLVQPVGSPLSLECTVEGTSNPNLYWYRQAAGRGLQLLFYSVGIGQISSEVPQNLSASRPQDRQFILSSKKLLLSDSGFYLCAGGDEQFFGPGTRLTVL.

This clone was found many times. This chain joins TRBV9 and TRBJ1-2; 9 nucleotides agree with TRBD1. The CDR3 extends over 18 amino acids. Germline-derived CDR1 and CDR2 are SGDLS and YYNGEE. After removal of 3 bases from V and 5 bases from J, the junction contained 17 bases not matched to a gene. CDR3 DNA: TGTGCCAGCAGCGGTACAGGGGGCGAGAGATTCCTTCGGTATGGCTACACCTTC. It translates to CASSGTGGERFLRYGYTF.

This clone was observed at least ten times. V and J are TRBV24-1 and TRBJ2-1; possibly TRBD2 for D (5 bases). This CDR3 has 13 amino acids. Trimming cost V 7 bases and J 1 base, with 7 bases left between them. Germline-derived CDR1 and CDR2 are KGHDR and SFDVKD. The CDR3 DNA reads TGTGCCACCAGGGGAGAGTCCTACAATGAGCAGTTCTTC. Its protein product is CATRGESYNEQFF.

This clone was seen repeatedly, ten times or more. The rearrangement uses TRBV20-1 and TRBJ2-1, with 7 bases matching TRBD2. CDR1 and CDR2 from the germline V gene are DFQATT and SNEGSKA (reference sequence). The CDR3 length is 15 residues. J was trimmed by 8 bases and V by 5 bases; bases with no gene match: 15. The CDR3 sequence is CSARTITGLSYEQFF. CDR3 sequence (DNA): TGCAGTGCTCGGACGATTACGGGACTATCGTATGAGCAGTTCTTC.

About this clone: One base away lies a much larger clone, so this may be a sequencing read error. This chain joins TRBV14 and TRBJ2-5; D ambiguous. Germline CDR1 is SGHDN and CDR2 is FVKESK. The length of the CDR3 is 13 residues. CDR3 in DNA: TGTGCCAGCCGACGTTGGAGCGAAGATACCCAGTACTTC. Its protein product is CASRRWSEDTQYF. Complete variable domain (other parts from reference TRBV14 and TRBJ2-5): EAGVTQFPSHSVIEKGQTVTLRCDPISGHDNLYWYRRVMGKEIKFLLHFVKESKQDESGMPNNRFLAERTGGTYSTLKVQPAELEDSGVYFCASRRWSEDTQYFGPGTRLLVL.

V usage is TRBV25-1 and J usage is TRBJ2-5; D might be TRBD1 (5 bases). CDR3 length equals 14 residues. Germline CDR1 MGHDK, CDR2 SYGVNS. Trimming removed 3 bases from V and 9 bases from J, with 17 bases in between. CDR3 protein: CASSESTARRPQYF. The CDR3 region has the DNA TGTGCCAGCAGTGAGTCGACAGCCCGGCGGCCCCAGTACTTC.

This clone has at least ten counts. The chain couples TRBV7-8 to TRBJ2-7; 7 nucleotides line up with TRBD2. V lost 1 base, J lost 6 bases, and 9 bases stayed unmatched. The CDR3 loop spans 15 amino acids. Germline values: CDR1 SGHVS, CDR2 FQNEAQ. The CDR3 is CASSLVGGGPPEQYF. The CDR3 nucleotides are TGTGCCAGCAGCTTAGTTGGGGGAGGGCCTCCCGAGCAGTACTTC.

This clone was recorded a few times. V is TRBV6-1 and J is TRBJ1-1; D is undetermined. The germline CDR1 and CDR2 sequences are MNHNS and SASEGT. Deletions cut 9 bases from V and 4 bases from J, with 15 bases between. The CDR3 extends over 13 amino acids. The CDR3 region has the DNA TGTGCCAGTTGCGCTACCCGAAGCACTGAAGCTTTCTTT. Its protein product is CASCATRSTEAFF.

This rearrangement joins TRBV20-1 to TRBJ2-3; 8 bases align to TRBD2. The CDR3 has 13 residues. The V gene's germline CDR1 is DFQATT and CDR2 SNEGSKA (reference sequence). Trimming at V came to 4 bases and at J to 3 bases, leaving 3 bases not matched to a gene. The CDR3 DNA is TGCAGTGCTACGGGGGGGCCGACAGATACGCAGTATTTT. This gives the protein CSATGGPTDTQYF.

This clone is termed large. The rearrangement links TRBV6-4 to TRBJ2-3, with 9 positions matching TRBD2. CDR1 MRHNA and CDR2 SNTAGT come from the germline V gene. CDR3 length equals 14 residues. With V trimmed by 2 bases and J by 3 bases, 0 bases remained unmatched. Written as DNA, the CDR3 is TGTGCCAGCAGTGACACTAGCGGGACAGATACGCAGTATTTT. Protein sequence: CASSDTSGTDTQYF.

V usage is TRBV30 and J usage is TRBJ2-7; D not resolved. This CDR3 has 15 residues. V lost 2 bases to trimming and J lost 6 bases, with 20 bases between them. Germline V CDR1 and CDR2: GTSNPN, SVGIG (reference sequence). The DNA for the CDR3 is TGTGCCTGGAGTTTCCAGCGAGCTAAGTGGGGCGAGCAGTACTTC. This codes for CAWSFQRAKWGEQYF.

The chain is built from TRBV7-2 and TRBJ2-2; 8 bases match TRBD2. This CDR3 has 14 residues. Germline CDR1 reads SGHTA; CDR2 reads FQGNSA. The ends lost 5 bases at V and 5 bases at J; junction bases unmatched: 4. The CDR3 bases are TGTGCCAGCAGCCCCAGCGGGAGTACCGGGGAGCTGTTTTTT. Amino acids: CASSPSGSTGELFF.

This clone has at least ten counts. The chain joins TRBV28 to TRBJ2-5; either TRBD1 or TRBD2 may supply D (6 bases each). CDR1 and CDR2 (germline): MDHEN, SYDVKM. The V end lost 2 bases, the J end lost 4 bases, and 11 bases lay between the germline ends. There are 14 residues in the CDR3. In nucleotides, the CDR3 is TGTGCCAGCAGTTTAGGGGGGCTGGGAGAGACCCAGTACTTC. Amino acid sequence: CASSLGGLGETQYF.

This clone was seen many times. The V gene is TRBV5-8, the J gene TRBJ2-7; TRBD2 is a possible D gene (6 bases). This CDR3 region has 15 residues. Germline lookup yields CDR1 SGHTS and CDR2 YDEGEE. V lost 1 base, J lost 0 bases, and 11 bases lay in between. As DNA, the CDR3 is TGTGCCAGCAGCTTGTGGGCCGGGGGCTCCTACGAGCAGTACTTC. Amino acids: CASSLWAGGSYEQYF.

Concerning this clone itself: A read error may produce the germline difference seen at one junction end. The J gene is TRBJ2-2, the V gene TRBV3-1; 11 bases line up with TRBD2. CDR1 and CDR2 (germline): LGHDT, YNNKEL (reference sequence). This CDR3 has 17 amino acids. CDR3 amino acids: CASSKDPSGRTAGELSF. The CDR3 DNA reads as TGTGCCAGCAGCAAAGATCCTAGCGGGAGGACGGCCGGGGAGCTGTCTTTT.

With regard to this clone: This could be a read error, since a much larger clone is one nucleotide away. The chain joins TRBV2 to TRBJ2-3, with D perhaps TRBD2 (6 bases). The germline V gene has CDR1 SNHLY and CDR2 FYNNEI. Between the trimmed V and J ends, which lost 6 bases and 0 bases, there was a span of 22 bases. This CDR3 comprises 18 residues. This chain's CDR3 is CASSVDIEPGVSTDTQYF. In DNA, the CDR3 is TGTGCCAGCAGCGTAGATATTGAACCGGGGGTTAGCACAGATACGCAGTATTTT.

The J gene is TRBJ1-2, the V gene TRBV2, with TRBD1 matching 10 bases. The germline CDR1 and CDR2 sequences are SNHLY and FYNNEI. The V and J ends lost 4 bases and 8 bases, in that order; junction bases with no gene match: 10. The CDR3 consists of 15 residues. The CDR3 DNA follows: TGTGCCAGCAGTGCCGAGACAGGGGGCTTAACCGGCTACACCTTC. Translated: CASSAETGGLTGYTF.